This T cell receptor (beta chain) was found in a study of T cell responses to AZD1222 COVID-19 vaccine. Findings of the study overall: Clonal diversity was possibly underestimated; the donors were predominantly white British and more often female.

With respect to this clone: Its antigen is currently unknown.

CDR3 size: 15 residues. Trimming took off 6 bases at V and 7 bases at J, with 21 bases between the two ends. Looked up from germline, CDR1 is MDHEN and CDR2 is SYDVKM. Clones were read by immunoSEQ multiplex PCR, and TCRdb kept only the in-frame ones, dropping some. The repertoire includes over 100,000 clones, 90% to 95% of them detected once, and around 7.5% sits in the top ten. The sample here was peripheral blood, taken on day 0 of AZD1222 vaccination. The source of this sequence is an adult in good health. This chain links TRBV28 with TRBJ2-5; a weak D match, TRBD2 (6 bases). CDR3 sequence: CASSRPGETLGTQYF. The CDR3 nucleotides read TGTGCCAGCAGCCGCCCGGGGGAGACGTTAGGGACCCAGTACTTC.